The 32 T cell receptor beta chains listed next were all sequenced from one sample in a study of CD8 T cells in Susac syndrome (dated by TCRdb to between 2017 and 2020). Library method: the immunoSEQ multiplex PCR assay. RNA was extracted with the RNeasy kit and 0.5 to 1 ug was reverse transcribed using random hexamers. In TCRdb, the public reads were trimmed at Q25 with fastp and aligned with MiXCR, with productive beta chains retained. One record per CDR3 amino acid sequence lists the most common genes and DNA. This sample gives about 25,000 distinct CDR3 sequences in total; around 94% of them show up just once. More than 0.25% of the sample is taken by the ten largest. Sequencing used CD8+ T cells from PBMCs. These receptors were obtained from a human donor in good health.

This clonotype was counted once. The V gene is TRBV6-5, the J gene TRBJ1-5; D is ambiguous. In germline, CDR1 is MNHEY, CDR2 SVGAGI. Trimming stripped 7 bases from V and 0 bases from J, with 10 bases between. The CDR3 contains 14 residues. The chain's CDR3 is CASTSGPSNQPQHF. CDR3 sequence (DNA): TGTGCCAGCACCAGTGGTCCTAGCAATCAGCCCCAGCATTTT.

The CDR3 loop is CASSLSGTGTDSPLHF. The CDR3 region has the DNA TGTGCCAGCAGCTTATCCGGGACAGGGACCGATTCACCCCTCCACTTT. The chain links TRBV7-9 to TRBJ1-6, with 9 nucleotides matching TRBD1. Looked up from germline, CDR1 is SEHNR and CDR2 is FQNEAQ (reference sequence). J gave up 8 bases and V 2 bases, and 7 bases lay outside the gene matches. The CDR3 consists of 16 residues.

CDR3 coding DNA: TGTGCCAGCAGCCTAACAGTGAACACTGAAGCTTTCTTT. It is translated as CASSLTVNTEAFF. The chain uses TRBV6-6 and TRBJ1-1, with D uncertain. V lost 6 bases and J lost 0, with 8 bases in between. Germline CDR1 reads MNHNY; CDR2 reads SVGAGI (reference sequence). CDR3 length: 13 amino acids.

The chain couples TRBV10-3 to TRBJ1-2, with 9 bases matching TRBD1. Trimming removed 8 bases from V and 8 bases from J; junction bases left unmatched: 21. The CDR3 sequence is 17 residues long. Germline loops: CDR1 ENHRY, CDR2 SYGVKD. The CDR3 region has the DNA TGTGCCATCGAACGTCGGGGGCAGGACAGGGGCCCTTGGGGCTACACCTTC. As protein: CAIERRGQDRGPWGYTF.

The rearrangement joins TRBV27 to TRBJ1-1; 7 positions agree with TRBD1. V shed 9 bases and J 2 bases; nucleotides not matched to a gene: 6. Germline V gene data show CDR1 as MNHEY and CDR2 as SMNVEV (reference sequence). CDR3 size: 13 residues. The CDR3 coding sequence is TGTGCCAGTAAAGGGGGCAGAAACACTGAAGCTTTCTTT. As protein: CASKGGRNTEAFF.

V usage is TRBV20-1 and J usage is TRBJ2-7, with 7 bases aligning to TRBD1. The junction had 13 bases not matched to a gene; V was cut back by 0 bases and J by 5 bases. This CDR3 spans 16 amino acids. Per germline, CDR1 DFQATT and CDR2 SNEGSKA (reference sequence). The CDR3, as DNA: TGCAGTGCTAGAGATCCCGCAGGGGGTAGAGGAAACGAGCAGTACTTC. Translating gives CSARDPAGGRGNEQYF.

This chain links TRBV11-2 with TRBJ1-1; weak D call: TRBD1 (6 bases). The germline V gene encodes CDR1 SGHAT and CDR2 FQNNGV. CDR3 length equals 16 residues. With 5 bases removed from V and 5 bases from J, the gap between germline ends came to 21 bases. The CDR3 reads CASSPYPRGRGTEAFF. DNA of the CDR3: TGTGCCAGCAGCCCCTACCCGAGAGGGAGGGGGACTGAAGCTTTCTTT. The variable domain in full, completed from reference TRBV11-2 and TRBJ1-1, reads EAGVAQSPRYKIIEKRQSVAFWCNPISGHATLYWYQQILGQGPKLLIQFQNNGVVDDSQLPKDRFSAERLKGVDSTLKIQPAKLEDSAVYLCASSPYPRGRGTEAFFGQGTRLTVV.

V usage is TRBV6-5 and J usage is TRBJ2-7, with 9 bases fitting TRBD1. The germline CDR1 and CDR2 sequences are MNHEY and SVGAGI. This CDR3 has 15 residues. Trimming at V came to 3 bases and at J to 4 bases, leaving 7 bases not matched to a gene. The CDR3 sequence is CASSYTGTGYYEQYF. The CDR3 DNA reads TGTGCCAGCAGTTATACCGGGACAGGGTATTACGAGCAGTACTTC.

The genes are TRBV6-6 and TRBJ1-2; 7 nucleotides align to TRBD1. V lost 6 bases to trimming and J lost 3 bases; unmatched junction nucleotides: 7. CDR3 length equals 14 residues. Per germline, CDR1 MNHNY and CDR2 SVGAGI (reference sequence). In DNA, the CDR3 is TGTGCCAGCAGATGGACAGGAGTGGACTATGGCTACACCTTC. This codes for CASRWTGVDYGYTF.

This chain uses TRBV5-6 with TRBJ1-1; D is possibly TRBD1 (6 bases). Trimming removed 0 bases from V and 4 bases from J, with 13 bases in between. The CDR3 covers 15 residues. Per the germline V gene, CDR1 is SGHDT and CDR2 is YYEEEE. The CDR3 DNA reads as TGTGCCAGCAGCTTGGGGTCGGGGGCGGGCACTGAAGCTTTCTTT. As protein: CASSLGSGAGTEAFF.

V and J are TRBV7-9 and TRBJ1-1; tentatively, D is TRBD1 (5 bases). V lost 5 bases and J 4 bases, leaving 17 bases between the germline ends. The CDR3 covers 15 residues. CDR1 and CDR2 (germline): SEHNR, FQNEAQ (reference sequence). The DNA for the CDR3 is TGTGCCAGCAGCCCCCGAACCGGGGGTCCCACTGAAGCTTTCTTT. Translating gives CASSPRTGGPTEAFF.

The gene calls are TRBV4-1 and TRBJ2-3; D not resolved. CDR1 and CDR2 (germline): MGHRA, YSYEKL. CDR3 length: 16 amino acids. V was clipped by 0 bases and J by 1 base, with 11 bases between them. The CDR3 bases are TGCGCCAGCAGCCAAGAACTCTATTCGGGCACAGATACGCAGTATTTT. Translation: CASSQELYSGTDTQYF.

This sequence joins TRBV6-2 or TRBV6-3 and TRBJ2-1; D gene unclear. V was trimmed by 0 bases and J by 7 bases, leaving 7 bases between them. Germline values: CDR1 MNHEY, CDR2 SVGEGT. The CDR3 totals 13 residues. This chain's CDR3 is CASSYSTLNEQFF. CDR3 sequence (DNA): TGTGCCAGCAGTTACTCGACTCTGAATGAGCAGTTCTTC.

This clonotype was seen just once. The V gene is TRBV7-6, the J gene TRBJ2-1, with 8 positions matching TRBD1. V trimming: 5 bases; J trimming: 9 bases; junction bases outside the gene matches: 3. The germline V gene has CDR1 SGHVS and CDR2 FNYEAQ. The CDR3 length is 12 residues. CDR3 sequence reads: CASSPTGAEQFF. The DNA for the CDR3 is TGTGCCAGCAGCCCGACAGGGGCTGAGCAGTTCTTC.

This chain connects TRBV29-1 to TRBJ2-1, with 7 bases matching TRBD2. The CDR3 has 11 residues. Germline lookup yields CDR1 SQVTM and CDR2 ANQGSEA. After removal of 0 bases from V and 12 bases from J, the junction contained 2 bases not matched to a gene. Here the CDR3 DNA reads TGCAGCGTTGAAGAAGGGAGGGGGCAGTTCTTC. It is translated as CSVEEGRGQFF.

The chain has TRBV5-1 and TRBJ2-1; D may be TRBD2 (6 bases). Germline assignment: CDR1 SGHRS and CDR2 YFSETQ. CDR3 length equals 15 residues. V dropped 0 bases and J dropped 2 bases, with 9 bases sitting between them. CDR3 residues: CASSLDGGPYNEQFF. The CDR3 DNA follows: TGCGCCAGCAGCTTGGACGGGGGACCCTACAATGAGCAGTTCTTC.

This clonotype has only a few counts. This sequence joins TRBV12-3 or TRBV12-4 and TRBJ2-7; no reliable D call. The CDR3 length is 14 residues. V was shortened by 3 bases and J by 0 bases, with 9 bases between the two germline ends. For the CDR3, the DNA is TGTGCCAGCAGTTTGGCCGGTAGCTCCTACGAGCAGTACTTC. Protein: CASSLAGSSYEQYF.

The chain links TRBV6-5 to TRBJ1-1; D is perhaps TRBD1 (5 bases). CDR3 size: 14 residues. Trimming took off 5 bases at V and 4 bases at J, with 14 bases between the two ends. Germline lookup yields CDR1 MNHEY and CDR2 SVGAGI. CDR3 in amino acids: CASSLTGRGTEAFF. The DNA for the CDR3 is TGTGCCAGCAGTCTTACGGGTAGGGGCACTGAAGCTTTCTTT.

The chain is built from TRBV19 and TRBJ2-1, with 9 bases fitting TRBD1. Germline CDR1 LNHDA, CDR2 SQIVND (reference sequence). V lost 9 bases to trimming and J lost 11 bases; unmatched junction nucleotides: 5. This CDR3 has 11 residues. The CDR3 coding sequence is TGTGCCAGCAAACAGGGGGCGAAGCAGTTCTTC. This gives the protein CASKQGAKQFF.

The CDR3 nucleotides are TGCGCCAGCAGCCAAGAAGGGAGGTCCTACGAGCAGTACTTC. As protein: CASSQEGRSYEQYF. This rearrangement joins TRBV4-3 to TRBJ2-7, with D possibly matching TRBD2 (6 bases). V was trimmed by 0 bases and J by 1 base, leaving 7 bases between them. CDR1 and CDR2 from the germline V gene are LGHNA and YSLEER. The CDR3 loop spans 14 amino acids.

The CDR3 DNA reads TGTGCCAGCAGCCCCGGACAGGGTACCTATGGCTACACCTTC. It yields the protein CASSPGQGTYGYTF. V gene TRBV7-9 combines with J gene TRBJ1-2, with 8 nucleotides matching TRBD1. This CDR3 comprises 14 residues. V trimming: 5 bases; J trimming: 4 bases; junction bases outside the gene matches: 6. CDR1 and CDR2 from the germline V gene are SEHNR and FQNEAQ (reference sequence).

The chain joins TRBV12-3 or TRBV12-4 to TRBJ1-1, with TRBD1 matching 9 bases. The CDR3 totals 14 residues. V lost 5 bases, J lost 3 bases, and 4 bases stayed unmatched. The CDR3 sequence is CASSADRGHTEAFF. CDR3 in DNA: TGTGCCAGCAGTGCGGACAGGGGACACACTGAAGCTTTCTTT.

J is TRBJ1-1 and V is TRBV19, with 9 bases fitting TRBD1. The V gene end was trimmed by 9 bases and the J gene end by 5 bases; junction bases not matched to a gene: 13. This CDR3 region has 15 residues. Germline CDR1 LNHDA, CDR2 SQIVND (reference sequence). DNA of the CDR3: TGTGCCAGCCCCCTCGCCACCGGGACAGGGACTGAAGCTTTCTTT. Amino acid sequence: CASPLATGTGTEAFF.

The genes are TRBV25-1 and TRBJ1-5; 8 positions match TRBD1. After removal of 4 bases from V and 2 bases from J, the junction contained 7 bases not matched to a gene. Germline V lookup: CDR1 MGHDK, CDR2 SYGVNS. CDR3 size: 16 residues. CDR3 DNA: TGTGCCAGCAGTGTGCCCACAGGGGGAGGCAATCAGCCCCAGCATTTT. As protein: CASSVPTGGGNQPQHF. Variable domain in full (rest from reference TRBV25-1 and TRBJ1-5): EADIYQTPRYLVIGTGKKITLECSQTMGHDKMYWYQQDPGMELHLIHYSYGVNSTEKGDLSSESTVSRIRTEHFPLTLESARPSHTSQYLCASSVPTGGGNQPQHFGDGTRLSIL.

The V call is TRBV13, the J call TRBJ1-5, with 7 bases lining up with TRBD1. Germline CDR1 reads PRHDT; CDR2 reads FYEKMQ (reference sequence). This CDR3 contains 16 residues. V lost 2 bases, J lost 4 bases, and 8 bases stayed unmatched. As DNA, the CDR3 is TGTGCCAGCAGCTTACGACGGGACAGTCCTAATCAGCCCCAGCATTTT. This gives the protein CASSLRRDSPNQPQHF. The variable domain in full, completed from reference TRBV13 and TRBJ1-5, reads AAGVIQSPRHLIKEKRETATLKCYPIPRHDTVYWYQQGPGQDPQFLISFYEKMQSDKGSIPDRFSAQQFSDYHSELNMSSLELGDSALYFCASSLRRDSPNQPQHFGDGTRLSIL.

The J gene is TRBJ1-3, the V gene TRBV25-1; no definite D call. The CDR3 covers 13 residues. V was pared by 7 bases and J by 4 bases, with 11 bases between. The germline CDR1 and CDR2 sequences are MGHDK and SYGVNS. CDR3 bases: TGTGCCAGCATGACCCTAGGGGGAAACACCATATATTTT. Translation gives CASMTLGGNTIYF.

This clonotype has just one count. The gene calls are TRBV7-9 and TRBJ2-5; 8 positions match TRBD1. V lost 5 bases and J lost 6; bases outside the gene matches: 14. The length of the CDR3 is 16 residues. Germline lookup yields CDR1 SEHNR and CDR2 FQNEAQ (reference sequence). The CDR3 reads CASSTGPGGFVKTQYF. For the CDR3, the DNA is TGTGCCAGCAGCACCGGGCCAGGGGGCTTCGTAAAGACCCAGTACTTC.

The chain couples TRBV11-2 to TRBJ2-1; 9 positions match TRBD2. Trimming cost V 5 bases and J 5 bases; bases outside gene matches: 7. Germline CDR1 and CDR2: SGHAT and FQNNGV. The CDR3 consists of 15 residues. Here the CDR3 reads CASSPSSGANNEQFF. The CDR3, as DNA: TGTGCCAGCAGCCCCTCTAGCGGGGCCAACAATGAGCAGTTCTTC.

A single count supports this clonotype. The genes are TRBV24-1 and TRBJ2-5; D possibly corresponds to TRBD1 (5 bases). The germline gives CDR1 KGHDR, CDR2 SFDVKD. Trimming took 5 bases from V and 1 from J, leaving 22 bases between them. The CDR3 sequence is 18 residues long. The CDR3 region has the DNA TGTGCCACCAGTGCCAGGGCCAACGACCCCGTATGCCAAGAGACCCAGTACTTC. Its translation: CATSARANDPVCQETQYF.

The chain combines TRBV20-1 with TRBJ1-4; possibly TRBD1 for D (6 bases). Germline V lookup: CDR1 DFQATT, CDR2 SNEGSKA (reference sequence). This CDR3 has 15 residues. Trimming pared 3 bases from V and 6 bases from J, leaving 17 bases between. The CDR3 DNA sequence: TGCAGTGCTAGGGTCACAGGGACGGGGGATGAAAAACTGTTTTTT. Translation gives CSARVTGTGDEKLFF.

The chain is built from TRBV6-1 and TRBJ1-5; D is perhaps TRBD1 (6 bases). The CDR3 has 15 residues. V dropped 0 bases and J dropped 4 bases, with 10 bases sitting between them. The germline V gene encodes CDR1 MNHNS and CDR2 SASEGT. The CDR3 nucleotides read TGTGCCAGCAGTGAAGCGAGGGGGGGGAATCAGCCCCAGCATTTT. Translation gives CASSEARGGNQPQHF.

The V call is TRBV12-3 or TRBV12-4, the J call TRBJ1-6; 8 bases are shared with TRBD1. The CDR3 length is 13 residues. The V and J ends lost 5 bases and 9 bases, in that order; junction bases with no gene match: 3. The CDR3 DNA reads as TGTGCCAGCAGTCCCACAGGGGGTTCACCCCTCCACTTT. Protein sequence: CASSPTGGSPLHF.